The T cell receptor beta chain under discussion was sequenced for a study of T cell responses to AZD1222 COVID-19 vaccine. Study-wide results and caveats: Of the AZD1222 recipients, only 5 to 7 were seropositive at baseline. Mapped onto spike, vaccine-associated CD4 TCRs spanned it and were dominant at 160-218 and 743-854. Donors in the cohort were predominantly white British and more often female, and clonal diversity was possibly underestimated. Repertoire collection took place solely once the T cell response had peaked.

The length of the CDR3 is 15 residues. Looked up from germline, CDR1 is SGHTA and CDR2 is FQGNSA. Trimming cost V 5 bases and J 0 bases, with 10 bases left between them. Measured with immunoSEQ multiplex PCR; TCRdb has only the in-frame clones, and not every one. The top ten clones hold roughly 24% of a sample with more than 60,000 clones, roughly 87% of them seen once. Points on this clone: Its antigen is not known.

The source is an adult in good health. This chain joins TRBV7-2 and TRBJ2-2; D gene ambiguous. The sample was peripheral blood, taken on day 0 of AZD1222 vaccination. Here the CDR3 reads CASSPGRPNTGELFF. The DNA of the CDR3 is TGTGCCAGCAGCCCCGGGCGACCGAACACCGGGGAGCTGTTTTTT.